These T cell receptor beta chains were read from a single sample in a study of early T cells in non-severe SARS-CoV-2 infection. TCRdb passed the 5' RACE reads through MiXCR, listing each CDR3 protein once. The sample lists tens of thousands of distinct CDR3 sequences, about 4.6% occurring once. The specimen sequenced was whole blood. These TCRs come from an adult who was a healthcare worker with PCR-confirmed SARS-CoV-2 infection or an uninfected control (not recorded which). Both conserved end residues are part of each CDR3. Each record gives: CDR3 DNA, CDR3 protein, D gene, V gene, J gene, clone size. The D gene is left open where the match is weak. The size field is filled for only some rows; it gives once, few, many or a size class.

TGCGCCAGCAGCTCCACGACTAGTTCCTACGAGCAGTACTTC	CASSSTTSSYEQYF	-	TRBV5-1	TRBJ2-7	-
TGTGCCAGCAGTTTTCTATTGTACGAGCAGTACTTC	CASSFLLYEQYF	-	TRBV28	TRBJ2-7	many
TGTGCCAGCTCACCACTATACGGGGGGGTAACGAGCACAGATACGCAGTATTTT	CASSPLYGGVTSTDTQYF	TRBD2	TRBV18	TRBJ2-3	many
TGTGCCAGCAGTTCCTATTCAGCAACCTCCTCTGGAAACACCATATATTTT	CASSSYSATSSGNTIYF	-	TRBV28	TRBJ1-3	many
TGTGCCAGCAGCCCGTTATACGGGGAGCTGTTTTTT	CASSPLYGELFF	-	TRBV11-2	TRBJ2-2	few
TGTGCCAGCAACCGTGGAGGGAGCAATCAGCCCCAGCATTTT	CASNRGGSNQPQHF	-	TRBV13	TRBJ1-5	many
TGCGCCAGCAGCCAGGTCCCCTACGGGACAGGGCAGAACACTGAAGCTTTCTTT	CASSQVPYGTGQNTEAFF	TRBD1	TRBV4-1	TRBJ1-1	many
TGTGCCATCTCATCAGGGGGGGTCAGGGAGCAGTTCTTC	CAISSGGVREQFF	-	TRBV3-1	TRBJ2-1	few
TGCAGCGTTGATTTGGGCGGGGGAACGCACTCCTACAATGAGCAGTTCTTC	CSVDLGGGTHSYNEQFF	TRBD2	TRBV29-1	TRBJ2-1	medium-sized
TGTGCCAGCAGCCAAGCGGGACCCGGCATCGAGCAGTACTTC	CASSQAGPGIEQYF	-	TRBV4-2	TRBJ2-7	many
TGCGCCAGCAGTGGATTGCAGGACACTGAAGCTTTCTTT	CASSGLQDTEAFF	-	TRBV10-1	TRBJ1-1	medium-sized
TGCAGTGCTAGGGACCGACTAGCTGTTTTTTCCGAGCAGTACTTC	CSARDRLAVFSEQYF	TRBD2	TRBV20-1	TRBJ2-7	many
TGTGCCAGCAGTGAGGAACTAGGGACGGCCAAAAACATTCAGTACTTC	CASSEELGTAKNIQYF	-	TRBV2	TRBJ2-4	many
TGTGCCAGCAGTCCTACCGGGGAGATGAACACCGGGGAGCTGTTTTTT	CASSPTGEMNTGELFF	-	TRBV6-5	TRBJ2-2	-
TGTGCCAGCAGTGCAAATGCAGGACTAGCGGGGACCCAGTACTTC	CASSANAGLAGTQYF	TRBD2	TRBV2	TRBJ2-5	-
TGTGCCACCAGTGATTCCCGCAGGGGAAACACTGAAGCTTTCTTT	CATSDSRRGNTEAFF	-	TRBV24-1	TRBJ1-1	many
TGTGCCATCAGTGCGGGCCTCGGACTAGAGACCCAGTACTTC	CAISAGLGLETQYF	-	TRBV10-3	TRBJ2-5	many
TGCAGTGCTAGAGGGACTAGCGGGGATCAAGAGACCCAGTACTTC	CSARGTSGDQETQYF	TRBD2	TRBV20-1	TRBJ2-5	many
TGTGCCAGCAGCTCCCCGGACAGAGCCTACGAGCAGTACTTC	CASSSPDRAYEQYF	-	TRBV7-2	TRBJ2-7	many
TGTGCTAGTGAGCCAGCGGGGAGCTACAATGAGCAGTTCTTC	CASEPAGSYNEQFF	TRBD2	TRBV12-5	TRBJ2-1	many
TGTGCCAGCATTCCCTCTAGGGGGAAAGAGGACAACGTCCTGACTTTC	CASIPSRGKEDNVLTF	-	TRBV2	TRBJ2-6	many
TGTGCAAGTCGCTTAGTTACTAACGGCAATCAGCCCCAGCATTTT	CASRLVTNGNQPQHF	-	TRBV12-2	TRBJ1-5	many
TGTGCCAGCAGACGGATGAACACTGAAGCTTTCTTT	CASRRMNTEAFF	-	TRBV28	TRBJ1-1	few
TGTGCCAGCAGTCAGGGACAGGGTGCTTTCTTT	CASSQGQGAFF	TRBD1	TRBV12-3/TRBV12-4	TRBJ1-1	few
TGTGCCAGCAGTCCCTACGCGACGGGCGGCTACACCTTC	CASSPYATGGYTF	-	TRBV28	TRBJ1-2	many
TGTGCCAGCAGCAGGGGCCGGGGGCTCACAGATACGCAGTATTTT	CASSRGRGLTDTQYF	-	TRBV7-2	TRBJ2-3	many
TGCAGTGCCAAGACAGGGGGCCCCTACGAGCAGTACTTC	CSAKTGGPYEQYF	TRBD1	TRBV20-1	TRBJ2-7	few
TGTGCCAGCAGCTTACTGGTAGCGTCTAGCACAGATACGCAGTATTTT	CASSLLVASSTDTQYF	-	TRBV7-6	TRBJ2-3	many
TGTGCCAGCAGCCCAGGTCCGCGGGGGAGCTCCTACAATGAGCAGTTCTTC	CASSPGPRGSSYNEQFF	TRBD2	TRBV11-2	TRBJ2-1	many
TGTGCCAGCAGCTTAGGACTTTTAGATACGCAGTATTTT	CASSLGLLDTQYF	-	TRBV7-2	TRBJ2-3	many
TGTGCCAGCAGCAAAGGGGAAGGGACAGGGCAGCCTACAACTGATGGCTACACCTTC	CASSKGEGTGQPTTDGYTF	-	TRBV21-1	TRBJ1-2	few
TGTGCCAGCAGCCGAGGGGCGGGGGAGATGATCGATGAGCAGTTCTTC	CASSRGAGEMIDEQFF	TRBD2	TRBV11-1	TRBJ2-1	medium-sized
TGTGCTAGTCTTGGTTCGACAGATACGCAGTATTTT	CASLGSTDTQYF	-	TRBV12-5	TRBJ2-3	many
TGCAGTGCTAGAGATCCCGCTCGGAGGAACACCGGGGAGCTGTTTTTT	CSARDPARRNTGELFF	-	TRBV20-1	TRBJ2-2	many
TGTGCCAGCAGTTTCCGTTCGGCGGGAGATAATGAGCAGTTCTTC	CASSFRSAGDNEQFF	TRBD2	TRBV12-3/TRBV12-4	TRBJ2-1	few
TGTGCCAGCAGTTTAGGAGGGACGTTGTTCGAGCAGTACTTC	CASSLGGTLFEQYF	-	TRBV12-3/TRBV12-4	TRBJ2-7	many
TGTGCCAGCAGCCAAGATGGCAGGGATTACACCGGGGAGCTGTTTTTT	CASSQDGRDYTGELFF	-	TRBV14	TRBJ2-2	large
TGTGCCAGCAGCCCAGGGCTCCTCACTGAAGCTTTCTTT	CASSPGLLTEAFF	-	TRBV11-2	TRBJ1-1	-
TGTGCCAGCAGCTTAAGGGCCGGTGGGGACAGGGAAGAAAAACTGTTTTTT	CASSLRAGGDREEKLFF	TRBD1	TRBV7-6	TRBJ1-4	many
TGCAGCGTCCAGGGGGAGGTCGGGAGATCCAATGAGCAGTTCTTC	CSVQGEVGRSNEQFF	-	TRBV29-1	TRBJ2-1	many
TGTGCCATCAGTGAGAGTTTAGGGGCTCCGGACGAGCAGTACTTC	CAISESLGAPDEQYF	-	TRBV10-3	TRBJ2-7	many
TGCGCCAGCAGCTTCGGGGGACACGGGGACACTGAAGCTTTCTTT	CASSFGGHGDTEAFF	-	TRBV5-1	TRBJ1-1	many
TGCAGCGTTGAGGACAAGAGGAATGAAAAACTGTTTTTT	CSVEDKRNEKLFF	-	TRBV29-1	TRBJ1-4	many
TGTGCCAGCAGTTACTCGAATCTTATAGCGGGAATAAGCTCCTATAATTCACCCCTCCACTTT	CASSYSNLIAGISSYNSPLHF	-	TRBV6-5	TRBJ1-6	few
TGTGCCAGCCCGCATAAGAACATCCACATCTTCGCCTACGAGCAGTACTTC	CASPHKNIHIFAYEQYF	-	TRBV21-1	TRBJ2-7	many
TGTGCCAGCAGGTTTTGGGGGGACACTGAAGCTTTCTTT	CASRFWGDTEAFF	-	TRBV2	TRBJ1-1	-
TGTGCCAGCAGTCCGTCAGGGGGTCCGAACAATGAGCAGTTCTTC	CASSPSGGPNNEQFF	TRBD1	TRBV28	TRBJ2-1	many
TGTGCTAGTGGTCCTCCCGGGACTAGCGGAACAGATACGCAGTATTTT	CASGPPGTSGTDTQYF	TRBD2	TRBV12-5	TRBJ2-3	many
TGTGCCAGCAGTGAACGACCGGGACTAGCGGGGGGGCCCTACAATGAGCAGTTCTTC	CASSERPGLAGGPYNEQFF	TRBD2	TRBV6-1	TRBJ2-1	-
TGTGCCTGGAGAAGGGACAGCCCAACTAATGAAAAACTGTTTTTT	CAWRRDSPTNEKLFF	TRBD1	TRBV30	TRBJ1-4	few
TGTGCCATCGGGCCTCTCAATCAGCCCCAGCATTTT	CAIGPLNQPQHF	-	TRBV10-3	TRBJ1-5	many
TGTGCCAGCATGGACAGACTAGCCAAAAACATTCAGTACTTC	CASMDRLAKNIQYF	-	TRBV28	TRBJ2-4	many
TGTGCCAGTAGTTACAGTGGGGGACTGAATGAAAAACTGTTTTTT	CASSYSGGLNEKLFF	-	TRBV19	TRBJ1-4	many
TGTGCCAGCAGTGAGGGACAGGGGGATGTATACGAGCAGTACTTC	CASSEGQGDVYEQYF	TRBD1	TRBV6-6	TRBJ2-7	many